A single sample is the source of the 13 T cell receptor beta chains below, sequenced in a study of OX40 agonist ivuxolimab in advanced cancers. Profiled with immunoSEQ multiplex PCR; TCRdb holds only in-frame clones, not every one. This table holds 45,000 or so clones, 85% to 90% found once. The sample consisted of CD4+ or CD8+ T cells sorted from blood, taken in a trial of the OX40 agonist ivuxolimab. Source of these receptors: an adult with an advanced solid tumor such as melanoma, head and neck, liver or kidney cancer.

This chain links TRBV27 with TRBJ2-7; no reliable D call. The germline gives CDR1 MNHEY, CDR2 SMNVEV (reference sequence). The germline V and J ends were trimmed by 4 bases and 7 bases, with 14 bases remaining between them. The CDR3 consists of 13 residues. The CDR3 is CASSSPVIREQYF. In nucleotides, the CDR3 is TGTGCCAGCAGTTCACCAGTCATTCGTGAGCAGTACTTC.

V usage is TRBV19 and J usage is TRBJ2-1, with 8 nucleotides matching TRBD2. Germline V gives CDR1 LNHDA, CDR2 SQIVND (reference sequence). V dropped 6 bases and J dropped 9; count of bases not matched to a gene: 13. This CDR3 has 15 residues. The CDR3 loop reads CASSGAHSGNGEQFF. DNA of the CDR3: TGTGCCAGTAGCGGCGCACATAGCGGGAACGGTGAGCAGTTCTTC. The full variable domain, its missing parts supplied by reference TRBV19 and TRBJ2-1, is DGGITQSPKYLFRKEGQNVTLSCEQNLNHDAMYWYRQDPGQGLRLIYYSQIVNDFQKGDIAEGYSVSREKKESFPLTVTSAQKNPTAFYLCASSGAHSGNGEQFFGPGTRLTVL.

In DNA, the CDR3 is TGCGCCAGCAGCTTGATGCAGGGAGTGTACTACGAGCAGTACTTC. It is translated as CASSLMQGVYYEQYF. This rearrangement joins TRBV5-1 to TRBJ2-7; perhaps D is TRBD1 or TRBD2 (5 bases each). CDR3 size: 15 residues. Germline CDR1 reads SGHRS; CDR2 reads YFSETQ. Trimming took 1 base from V and 3 from J, leaving 14 bases between them.

This chain connects TRBV30 to TRBJ2-2; the D gene is possibly TRBD2 (6 bases). V dropped 3 bases and J dropped 4 bases, with 15 bases sitting between them. The germline V gene encodes CDR1 GTSNPN and CDR2 SVGIG (reference sequence). This CDR3 region has 15 residues. CDR3 DNA: TGTGCCTGGAGGCCTCCGCCCGGGGGCACCGGGGAGCTGTTTTTT. Translation gives CAWRPPPGGTGELFF.

This clone was picked up one time. V usage is TRBV14 and J usage is TRBJ2-5; possible D gene TRBD2, 6 bases. CDR3 length: 15 residues. The V end lost 0 bases, the J end lost 5 bases, and 13 bases lay between the germline ends. Per the germline V gene, CDR1 is SGHDN and CDR2 is FVKESK. CDR3 in amino acids: CASSQDGQRGETQYF. The DNA of the CDR3 is TGTGCCAGCAGCCAAGACGGACAACGGGGGGAGACCCAGTACTTC.

The CDR3 reads CASSFYGGDPYNEQFF. The CDR3 DNA reads TGCGCCAGCAGCTTCTATGGCGGGGATCCCTACAATGAGCAGTTCTTC. V is TRBV5-1 and J is TRBJ2-1; maybe TRBD2 (6 bases). The length of the CDR3 is 16 residues. The V gene lost 2 bases and the J gene lost 2 bases, with 14 bases spanning the gap. From germline, CDR1 is SGHRS and CDR2 YFSETQ.

The J gene is TRBJ2-5, the V gene TRBV27; 9 bases align to TRBD1. Trimming removed 1 base from V and 3 bases from J; junction bases left unmatched: 3. The CDR3 is 15 residues long. CDR1 and CDR2 from the germline V gene are MNHEY and SMNVEV (reference sequence). The CDR3 protein is CASSLWGQGKETQYF. The CDR3, as DNA: TGTGCCAGCAGTTTATGGGGACAGGGCAAAGAGACCCAGTACTTC.

V gene TRBV19 combines with J gene TRBJ1-1, with TRBD1 identical over 7 bases. Germline-derived CDR1 and CDR2 are LNHDA and SQIVND (reference sequence). The CDR3 contains 14 residues. V gave up 8 bases and J gave up 0 bases; unmatched junction bases: 6. The CDR3: CASSDRVLNTEAFF. The DNA for the CDR3 is TGTGCCAGTTCCGACAGGGTCTTGAACACTGAAGCTTTCTTT.

The chain recombines TRBV18 with TRBJ2-1; 9 bases align to TRBD1. Germline V gene data show CDR1 as KGHSH and CDR2 as LQKENI. This CDR3 contains 15 residues. The V gene end was trimmed by 5 bases and the J gene end by 0 bases; junction bases not matched to a gene: 2. The CDR3 here is CASSTTGGSYNEQFF. The CDR3 region has the DNA TGTGCCAGCTCAACGACAGGGGGCTCCTACAATGAGCAGTTCTTC.

This clone was counted once. The chain combines TRBV9 with TRBJ2-5, with a weak D call TRBD1 (6 bases). The germline V and J ends were trimmed by 1 base and 4 bases, with 11 bases remaining between them. CDR3 length equals 14 residues. Per the germline V gene, CDR1 is SGDLS and CDR2 is YYNGEE. CDR3 amino acids: CASSVQGWGETQYF. In DNA form, the CDR3 reads TGTGCCAGCAGCGTACAGGGGTGGGGAGAGACCCAGTACTTC.

This chain links TRBV28 with TRBJ1-2; D is unclear. Germline V gene lookup returns CDR1 MDHEN and CDR2 SYDVKM. V lost 7 bases to trimming and J lost 1 base, with 22 bases between them. This CDR3 has 17 amino acids. The CDR3 DNA follows: TGTGCCAGCATTACCCCGGCCAGGTGGGCCCTTAACTATGGCTACACCTTC. It is translated as CASITPARWALNYGYTF.

The chain recombines TRBV29-1 with TRBJ2-7; D could derive from TRBD1 or TRBD2 (6 bases each). Per germline, CDR1 SQVTM and CDR2 ANQGSEA. The CDR3 extends over 13 amino acids. The V end was cut by 4 bases, the J end by 6 bases, with 16 bases between. The CDR3 reads CSVGVAQGGEQYF. The CDR3 DNA follows: TGCAGCGTTGGAGTAGCACAGGGAGGCGAGCAGTACTTC.

The chain joins TRBV6-6 to TRBJ2-7; D remains ambiguous. There are 13 residues in the CDR3. Per germline, CDR1 MNHNY and CDR2 SVGAGI (reference sequence). Trimming removed 8 bases from V and 1 base from J, with 12 bases in between. This CDR3 reads CASGGWESYEQYF. In DNA, the CDR3 is TGTGCCAGCGGCGGTTGGGAATCCTACGAGCAGTACTTC.